This T cell receptor beta chain was observed in a study of blood T cell repertoires in COVID-19. Study-wide background: The study drew acute and convalescent COVID-19 samples from the United States, Italy and Spain. T cells, B-cell-depleted T cells, or PBMCs supplied cDNA or gDNA.

This clone has at least ten counts. This CDR3 has 18 amino acids. Losses at the gene ends were 0 bases for V and 7 bases for J; bases not matched to a gene: 12. The germline V gene has CDR1 MNHEY and CDR2 SVGEGT. Original data processing: The assay estimated nucleated cells by amplifying reference gene primers. Sequencing used immunoSEQ multiplex PCR; TCRdb keeps in-frame clones, though not all of them. V, J and clone size derive from that table, while D and trimming were established from the DNA sequence. The sample shows about 230,000 clones, over 80% of them seen only once. Material for sequencing was peripheral blood. The rearrangement joins TRBV6-2 or TRBV6-3 to TRBJ2-3, with 11 positions matching TRBD2. The receptor's source is a middle-aged man with acute or convalescent COVID-19. The CDR3 sequence: CASSYSTGTSGGRNTQYF. CDR3 coding DNA: TGTGCCAGCAGTTACTCGACCGGGACTAGCGGAGGTAGGAATACGCAGTATTTT.